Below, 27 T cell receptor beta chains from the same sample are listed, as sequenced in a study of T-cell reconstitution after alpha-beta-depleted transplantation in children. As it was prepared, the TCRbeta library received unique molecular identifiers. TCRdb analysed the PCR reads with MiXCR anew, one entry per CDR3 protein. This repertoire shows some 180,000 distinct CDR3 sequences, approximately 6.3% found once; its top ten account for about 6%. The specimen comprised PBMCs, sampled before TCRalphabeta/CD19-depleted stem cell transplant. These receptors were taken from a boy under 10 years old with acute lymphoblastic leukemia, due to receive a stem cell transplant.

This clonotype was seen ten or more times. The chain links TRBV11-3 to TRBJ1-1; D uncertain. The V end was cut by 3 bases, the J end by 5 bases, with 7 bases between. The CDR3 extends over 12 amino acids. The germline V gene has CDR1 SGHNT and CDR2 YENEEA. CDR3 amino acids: CASSFKTTEAFF. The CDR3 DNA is TGTGCCAGCAGCTTTAAGACGACTGAAGCTTTCTTT.

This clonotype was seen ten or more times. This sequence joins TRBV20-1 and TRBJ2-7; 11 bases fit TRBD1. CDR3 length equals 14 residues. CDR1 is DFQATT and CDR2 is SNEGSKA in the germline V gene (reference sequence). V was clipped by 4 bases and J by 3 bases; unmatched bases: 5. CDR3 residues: CSATGTGGFYEQYF. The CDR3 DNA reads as TGCAGTGCTACCGGGACAGGGGGATTCTACGAGCAGTACTTC.

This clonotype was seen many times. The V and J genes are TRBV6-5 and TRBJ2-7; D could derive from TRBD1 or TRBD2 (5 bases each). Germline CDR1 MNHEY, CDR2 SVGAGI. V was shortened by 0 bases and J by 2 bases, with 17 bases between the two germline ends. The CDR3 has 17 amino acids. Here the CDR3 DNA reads TGTGCCAGCAGTTACTCGATGTCGGGGACCAGGACCTACGAGCAGTACTTC. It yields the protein CASSYSMSGTRTYEQYF.

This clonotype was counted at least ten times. The CDR3, as DNA: TGTGCCAGCAGTTACGGACAGGGGTCCTACAATGAGCAGTTCTTC. Protein: CASSYGQGSYNEQFF. The rearrangement uses TRBV6-5 and TRBJ2-1, with 9 nucleotides matching TRBD1. The V gene end was trimmed by 2 bases and the J gene end by 1 base; junction bases not matched to a gene: 0. This CDR3 is 15 amino acids long. CDR1 MNHEY and CDR2 SVGAGI come from the germline V gene.

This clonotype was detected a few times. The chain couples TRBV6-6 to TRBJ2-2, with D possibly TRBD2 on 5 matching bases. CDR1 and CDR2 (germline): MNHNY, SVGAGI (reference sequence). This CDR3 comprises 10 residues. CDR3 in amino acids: CATGSGELFF. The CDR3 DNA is TGTGCAACGGGATCCGGGGAGCTGTTTTTT.

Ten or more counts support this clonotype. DNA for the CDR3: TGTGCCAGCAGCCCGCCTATCACATGGCGAACCGGGGAGCTGTTTTTT. As protein: CASSPPITWRTGELFF. The chain is built from TRBV7-9 and TRBJ2-2; no reliable D call. This CDR3 has 16 amino acids. The V end was cut by 5 bases, the J end by 5 bases, with 18 bases between. CDR1 and CDR2 from the germline V gene are SEHNR and FQNEAQ (reference sequence).

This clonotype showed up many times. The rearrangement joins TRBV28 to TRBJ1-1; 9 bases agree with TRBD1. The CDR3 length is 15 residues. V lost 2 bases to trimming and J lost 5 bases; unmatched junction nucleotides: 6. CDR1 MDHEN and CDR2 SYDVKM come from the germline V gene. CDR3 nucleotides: TGTGCCAGCAGTTTAATCTCTGGGACAGGGACTGAAGCTTTCTTT. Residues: CASSLISGTGTEAFF.

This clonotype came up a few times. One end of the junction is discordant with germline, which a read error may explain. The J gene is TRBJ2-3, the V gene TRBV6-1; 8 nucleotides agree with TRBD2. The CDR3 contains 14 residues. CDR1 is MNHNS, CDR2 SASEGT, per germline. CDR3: CASREAGVPDTQYF. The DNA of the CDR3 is TGTGCCAGCAGGGAAGCGGGAGTCCCAGATACGCAGTATTTT.

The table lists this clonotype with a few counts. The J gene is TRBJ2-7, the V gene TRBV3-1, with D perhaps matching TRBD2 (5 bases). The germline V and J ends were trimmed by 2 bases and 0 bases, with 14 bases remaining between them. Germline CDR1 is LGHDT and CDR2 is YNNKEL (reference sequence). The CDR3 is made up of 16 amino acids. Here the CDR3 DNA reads TGTGCCAGCAGCCAAACTCTCGGGGTAGGCTCCTACGAGCAGTACTTC. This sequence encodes CASSQTLGVGSYEQYF.

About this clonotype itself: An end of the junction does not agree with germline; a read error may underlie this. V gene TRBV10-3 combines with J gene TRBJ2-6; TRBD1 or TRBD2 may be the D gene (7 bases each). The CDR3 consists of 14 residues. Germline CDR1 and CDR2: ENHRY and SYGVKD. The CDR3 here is CALRGGTGANVLTF. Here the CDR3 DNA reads TGTGCCCTCAGGGGGGGGACTGGGGCCAACGTCCTGACTTTC.

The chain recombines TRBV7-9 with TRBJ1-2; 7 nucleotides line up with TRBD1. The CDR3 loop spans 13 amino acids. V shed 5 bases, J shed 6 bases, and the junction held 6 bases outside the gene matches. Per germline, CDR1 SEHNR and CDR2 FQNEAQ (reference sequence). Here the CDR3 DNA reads TGTGCCAGCAGCCTGACAGGGTCGAATGGCTACACCTTC. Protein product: CASSLTGSNGYTF.

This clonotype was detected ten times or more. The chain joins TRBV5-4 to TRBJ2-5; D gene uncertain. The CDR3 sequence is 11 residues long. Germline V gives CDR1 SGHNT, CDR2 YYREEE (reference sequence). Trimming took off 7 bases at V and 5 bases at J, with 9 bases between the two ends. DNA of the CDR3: TGTGCCAGCGGCCAAATTGAGACCCAGTACTTC. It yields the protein CASGQIETQYF.

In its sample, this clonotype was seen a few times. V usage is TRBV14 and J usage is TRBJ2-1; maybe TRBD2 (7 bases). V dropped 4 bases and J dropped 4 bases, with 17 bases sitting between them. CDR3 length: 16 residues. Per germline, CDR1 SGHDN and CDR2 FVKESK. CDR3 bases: TGTGCCAGCAGCCTAAAACAGGGACTATATTACAATGAGCAGTTCTTC. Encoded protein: CASSLKQGLYYNEQFF.

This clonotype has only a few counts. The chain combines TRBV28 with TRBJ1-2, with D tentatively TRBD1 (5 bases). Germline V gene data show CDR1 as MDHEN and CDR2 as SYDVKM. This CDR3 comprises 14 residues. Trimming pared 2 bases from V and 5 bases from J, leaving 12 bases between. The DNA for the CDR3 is TGTGCCAGCAGTTTACTTCAGGGAAAGTATGGCTACACCTTC. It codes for CASSLLQGKYGYTF.

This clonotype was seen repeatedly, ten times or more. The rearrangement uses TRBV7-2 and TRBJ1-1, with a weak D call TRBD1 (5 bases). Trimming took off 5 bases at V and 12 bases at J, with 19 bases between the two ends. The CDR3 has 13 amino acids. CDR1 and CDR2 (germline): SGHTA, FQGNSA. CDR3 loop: CASSDSGTAWPFF. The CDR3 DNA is TGTGCCAGCAGCGATTCCGGGACCGCATGGCCTTTCTTT.

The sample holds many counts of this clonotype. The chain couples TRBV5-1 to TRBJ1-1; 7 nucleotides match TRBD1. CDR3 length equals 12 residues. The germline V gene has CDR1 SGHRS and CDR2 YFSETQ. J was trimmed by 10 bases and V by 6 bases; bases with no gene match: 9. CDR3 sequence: CASTVNQGGAFF. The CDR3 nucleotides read TGCGCCAGCACCGTCAATCAGGGGGGAGCTTTCTTT.

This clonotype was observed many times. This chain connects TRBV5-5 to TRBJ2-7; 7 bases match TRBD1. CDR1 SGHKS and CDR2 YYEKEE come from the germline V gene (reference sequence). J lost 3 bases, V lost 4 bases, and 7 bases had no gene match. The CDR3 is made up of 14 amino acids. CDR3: CASSVTGYFYEQYF. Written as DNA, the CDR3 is TGTGCCAGCAGCGTGACAGGGTACTTCTACGAGCAGTACTTC.

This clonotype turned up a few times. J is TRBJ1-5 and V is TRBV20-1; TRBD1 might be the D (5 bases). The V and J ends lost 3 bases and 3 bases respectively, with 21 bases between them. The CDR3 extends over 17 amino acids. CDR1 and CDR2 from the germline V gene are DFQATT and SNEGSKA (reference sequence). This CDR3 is CSASPSGGPPANQPQHF. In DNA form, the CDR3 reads TGCAGTGCTAGTCCTTCCGGGGGTCCCCCAGCCAATCAGCCCCAGCATTTT.

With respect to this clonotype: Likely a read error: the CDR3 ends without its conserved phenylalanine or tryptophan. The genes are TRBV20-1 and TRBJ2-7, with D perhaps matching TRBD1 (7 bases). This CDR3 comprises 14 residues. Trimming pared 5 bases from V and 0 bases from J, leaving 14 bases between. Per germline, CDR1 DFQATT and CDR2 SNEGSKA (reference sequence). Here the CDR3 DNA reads TGCAGTGCTGGGGGGACAGCCAACTCCTACGAGCAGTACCTC. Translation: CSAGGTANSYEQYL.

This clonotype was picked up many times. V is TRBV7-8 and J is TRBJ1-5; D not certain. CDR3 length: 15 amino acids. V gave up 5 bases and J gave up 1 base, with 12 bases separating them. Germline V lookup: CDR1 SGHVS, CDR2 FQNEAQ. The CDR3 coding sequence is TGTGCCAGCAGCATCGAGGACGGCAGCAATCAGCCCCAGCATTTT. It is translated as CASSIEDGSNQPQHF.

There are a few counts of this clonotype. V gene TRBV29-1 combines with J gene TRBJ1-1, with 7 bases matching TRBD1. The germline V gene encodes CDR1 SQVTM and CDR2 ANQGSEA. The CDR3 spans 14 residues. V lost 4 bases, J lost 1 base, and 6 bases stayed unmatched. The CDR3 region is CSVGSRDRNTEAFF. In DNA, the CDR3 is TGCAGCGTTGGGTCCCGGGACAGGAACACTGAAGCTTTCTTT.

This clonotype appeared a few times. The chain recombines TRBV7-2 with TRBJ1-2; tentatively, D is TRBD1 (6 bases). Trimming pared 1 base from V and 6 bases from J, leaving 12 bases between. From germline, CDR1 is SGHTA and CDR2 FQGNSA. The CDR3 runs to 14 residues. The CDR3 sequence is CASSLGLGADGYTF. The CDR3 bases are TGTGCCAGCAGCTTAGGGTTGGGGGCCGATGGCTACACCTTC.

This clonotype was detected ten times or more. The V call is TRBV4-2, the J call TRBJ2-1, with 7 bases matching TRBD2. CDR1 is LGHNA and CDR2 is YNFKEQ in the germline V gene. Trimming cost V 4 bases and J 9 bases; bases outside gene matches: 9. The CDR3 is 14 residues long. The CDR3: CASSPRTRLGEQFF. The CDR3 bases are TGTGCCAGCAGCCCTAGGACTAGGTTGGGTGAGCAGTTCTTC.

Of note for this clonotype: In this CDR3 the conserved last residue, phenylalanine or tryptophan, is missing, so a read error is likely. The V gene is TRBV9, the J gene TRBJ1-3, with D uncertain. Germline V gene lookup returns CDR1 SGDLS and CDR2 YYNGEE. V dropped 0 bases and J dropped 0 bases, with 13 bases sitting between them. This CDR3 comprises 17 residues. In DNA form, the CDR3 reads TGTGCCAGCAGCGTAGCTGAGGGAAGGAGCTCTGGAAACACCATATATTAT. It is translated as CASSVAEGRSSGNTIYY.

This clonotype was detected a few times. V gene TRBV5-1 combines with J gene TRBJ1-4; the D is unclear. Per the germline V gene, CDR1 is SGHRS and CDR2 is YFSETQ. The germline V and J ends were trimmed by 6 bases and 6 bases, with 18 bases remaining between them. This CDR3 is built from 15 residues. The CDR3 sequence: CASNRLGIFDEKLFF. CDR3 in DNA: TGCGCCAGCAACCGGCTCGGGATTTTTGATGAAAAACTGTTTTTT. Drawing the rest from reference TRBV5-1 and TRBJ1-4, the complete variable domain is KAGVTQTPRYLIKTRGQQVTLSCSPISGHRSVSWYQQTPGQGLQFLFEYFSETQRNKGNFPGRFSGRQFSNSRSEMNVSTLELGDSALYLCASNRLGIFDEKLFFGSGTQLSVL.

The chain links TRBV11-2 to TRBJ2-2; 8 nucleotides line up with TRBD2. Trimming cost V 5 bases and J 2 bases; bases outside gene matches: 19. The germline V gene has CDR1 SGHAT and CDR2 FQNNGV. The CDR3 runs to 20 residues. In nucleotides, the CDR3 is TGTGCCAGCAGCCCACAAGCGGTATTTCGCGGGGGGACCAACACCGGGGAGCTGTTTTTT. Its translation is CASSPQAVFRGGTNTGELFF.

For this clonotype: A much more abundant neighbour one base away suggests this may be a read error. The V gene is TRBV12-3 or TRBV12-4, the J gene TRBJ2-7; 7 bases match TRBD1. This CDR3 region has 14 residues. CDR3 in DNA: TGTGCCAGTCAGAAGGGACAGCCCACCTACGATCAGTACTTC. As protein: CASQKGQPTYDQYF.